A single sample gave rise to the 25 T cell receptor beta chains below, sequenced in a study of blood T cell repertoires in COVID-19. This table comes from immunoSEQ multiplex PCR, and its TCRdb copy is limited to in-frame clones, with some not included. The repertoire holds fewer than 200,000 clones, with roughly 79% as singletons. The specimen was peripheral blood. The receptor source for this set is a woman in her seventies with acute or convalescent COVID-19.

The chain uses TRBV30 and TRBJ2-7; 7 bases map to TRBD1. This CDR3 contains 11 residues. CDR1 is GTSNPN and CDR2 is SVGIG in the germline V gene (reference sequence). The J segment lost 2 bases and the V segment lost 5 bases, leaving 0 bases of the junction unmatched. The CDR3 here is CAWGTAYEQYF. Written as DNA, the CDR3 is TGTGCCTGGGGGACAGCCTACGAGCAGTACTTC.

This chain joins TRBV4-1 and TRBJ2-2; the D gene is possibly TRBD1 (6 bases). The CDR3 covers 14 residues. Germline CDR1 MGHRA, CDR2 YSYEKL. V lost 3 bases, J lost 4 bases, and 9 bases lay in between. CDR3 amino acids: CASSHEDSTGELFF. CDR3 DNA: TGCGCCAGCAGCCATGAGGACAGCACCGGGGAGCTGTTTTTT.

The CDR3 nucleotides are TGCGCCATCAGAAGGACTAGCGGGAGTAATGAGCAGTTCTTC. Translated: CAIRRTSGSNEQFF. This chain uses TRBV5-1 with TRBJ2-1, with 13 bases that match TRBD2. Looked up from germline, CDR1 is SGHRS and CDR2 is YFSETQ. The CDR3 spans 14 residues. V dropped 9 bases and J dropped 7; count of bases not matched to a gene: 7.

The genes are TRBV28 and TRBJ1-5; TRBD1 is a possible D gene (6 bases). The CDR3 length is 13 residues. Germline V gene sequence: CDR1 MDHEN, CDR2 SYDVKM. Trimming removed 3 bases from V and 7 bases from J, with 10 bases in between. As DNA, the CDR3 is TGTGCCAGCAGTTTCCCAGGGGACCAGCCCCAGCATTTT. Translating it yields CASSFPGDQPQHF.

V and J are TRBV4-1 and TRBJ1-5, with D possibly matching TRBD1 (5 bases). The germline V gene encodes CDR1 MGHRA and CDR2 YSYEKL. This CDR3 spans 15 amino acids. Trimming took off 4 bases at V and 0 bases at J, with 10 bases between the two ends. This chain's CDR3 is CASSPWGDSNQPQHF. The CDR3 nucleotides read TGCGCCAGCAGCCCGTGGGGCGATAGCAATCAGCCCCAGCATTTT.

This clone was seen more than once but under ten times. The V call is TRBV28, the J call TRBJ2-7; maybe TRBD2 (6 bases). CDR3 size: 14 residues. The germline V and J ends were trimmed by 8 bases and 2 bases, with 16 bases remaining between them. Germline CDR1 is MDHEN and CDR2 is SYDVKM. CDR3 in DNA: TGTGCCAGCCGAACCTCGGGGGTTACCTACGAGCAGTACTTC. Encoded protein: CASRTSGVTYEQYF. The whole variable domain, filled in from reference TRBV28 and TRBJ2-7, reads DVKVTQSSRYLVKRTGEKVFLECVQDMDHENMFWYRQDPGLGLRLIYFSYDVKMKEKGDIPEGYSVSREKKERFSLILESASTNQTSMYLCASRTSGVTYEQYFGPGTRLTVT.

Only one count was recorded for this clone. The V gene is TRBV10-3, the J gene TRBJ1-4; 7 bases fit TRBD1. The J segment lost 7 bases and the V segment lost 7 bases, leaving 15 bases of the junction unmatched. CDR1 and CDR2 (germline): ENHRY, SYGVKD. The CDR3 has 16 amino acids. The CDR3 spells CAIIASEGQPFEKLFF. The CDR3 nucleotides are TGTGCCATCATAGCCTCCGAGGGACAGCCTTTTGAAAAACTGTTTTTT.

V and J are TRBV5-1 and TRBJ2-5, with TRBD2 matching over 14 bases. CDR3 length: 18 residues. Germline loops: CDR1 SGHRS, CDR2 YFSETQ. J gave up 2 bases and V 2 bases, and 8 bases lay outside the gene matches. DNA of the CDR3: TGCGCCAGCAGCTTAGGACTAGCGGGAGGATTACTTCAAGAGACCCAGTACTTC. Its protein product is CASSLGLAGGLLQETQYF.

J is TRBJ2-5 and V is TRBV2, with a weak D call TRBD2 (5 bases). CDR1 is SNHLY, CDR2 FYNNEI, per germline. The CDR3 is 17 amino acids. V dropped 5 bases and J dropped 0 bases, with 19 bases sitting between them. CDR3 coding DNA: TGTGCCAGCAGTTCAAGCAGGTCCAAGGACTACCAAGAGACCCAGTACTTC. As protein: CASSSSRSKDYQETQYF.

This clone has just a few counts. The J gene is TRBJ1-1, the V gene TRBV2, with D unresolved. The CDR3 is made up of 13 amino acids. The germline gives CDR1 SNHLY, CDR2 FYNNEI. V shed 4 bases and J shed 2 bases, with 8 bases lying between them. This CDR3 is CASSAWANTEAFF. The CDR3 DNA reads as TGTGCCAGCAGTGCTTGGGCTAACACTGAAGCTTTCTTT.

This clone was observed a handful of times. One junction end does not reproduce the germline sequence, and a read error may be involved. DNA for the CDR3: TGTGCCAGCAGCCTAGCCTCGGGCACCGGGGAGCTGTTTTTT. Its translation is CASSLASGTGELFF. This chain links TRBV7-9 with TRBJ2-2; tentatively, D is TRBD2 (5 bases). Looked up from germline, CDR1 is SEHNR and CDR2 is FQNEAQ (reference sequence). The CDR3 length is 14 residues. The variable domain in full, completed from reference TRBV7-9 and TRBJ2-2, reads DTGVSQNPRHKITKRGQNVTFRCDPISEHNRLYWYRQTLGQGPEFLTYFQNEAQLEKSRLLSDRFSAERPKGSFSTLEIQRTEQGDSAMYLCASSLASGTGELFFGEGSRLTVL.

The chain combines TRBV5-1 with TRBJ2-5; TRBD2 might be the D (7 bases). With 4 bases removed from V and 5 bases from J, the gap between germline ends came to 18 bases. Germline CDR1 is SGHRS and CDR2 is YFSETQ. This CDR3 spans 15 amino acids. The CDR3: CASSRHGGQWETQYF. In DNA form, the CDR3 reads TGCGCCAGCAGCCGTCACGGGGGGCAGTGGGAGACCCAGTACTTC.

In DNA, the CDR3 is TGTGCCAGTAGTACCACAGGGGGCGCCTACGAGCAGTACTTC. Translating it yields CASSTTGGAYEQYF. The rearrangement joins TRBV19 to TRBJ2-7; 9 positions match TRBD1. The length of the CDR3 is 14 residues. Losses at the gene ends were 4 bases for V and 2 bases for J; bases not matched to a gene: 3. Germline-derived CDR1 and CDR2 are LNHDA and SQIVND (reference sequence).

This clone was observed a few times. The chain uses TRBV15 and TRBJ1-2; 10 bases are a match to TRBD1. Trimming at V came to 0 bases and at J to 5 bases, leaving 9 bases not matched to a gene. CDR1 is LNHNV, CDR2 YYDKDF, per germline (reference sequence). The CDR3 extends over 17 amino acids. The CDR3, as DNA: TGTGCCACCAGCAGAGAGAGGTCCGGGACAGGGGAATATGGCTACACCTTC. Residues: CATSRERSGTGEYGYTF.

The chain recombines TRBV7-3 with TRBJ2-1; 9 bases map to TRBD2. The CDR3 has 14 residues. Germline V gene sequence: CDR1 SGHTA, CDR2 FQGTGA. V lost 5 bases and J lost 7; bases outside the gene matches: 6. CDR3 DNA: TGTGCCAGCAGCCCAAGCGGGAGGTTGAATGAGCAGTTCTTC. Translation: CASSPSGRLNEQFF.

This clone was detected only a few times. Here the CDR3 reads CASSLVGSLVGTQYF. The CDR3 nucleotides are TGTGCCAGCAGCCTCGTTGGGAGCTTGGTGGGGACCCAGTACTTC. The chain recombines TRBV3-1 (or the pseudogene TRBV3-2) with TRBJ2-5, with a tentative D call TRBD2 (5 bases). Between the trimmed V and J ends, which lost 4 bases and 7 bases, there was a span of 19 bases. The CDR3 runs 15 residues. Germline values: CDR1 LGHDT, CDR2 YNNKEL (reference sequence).

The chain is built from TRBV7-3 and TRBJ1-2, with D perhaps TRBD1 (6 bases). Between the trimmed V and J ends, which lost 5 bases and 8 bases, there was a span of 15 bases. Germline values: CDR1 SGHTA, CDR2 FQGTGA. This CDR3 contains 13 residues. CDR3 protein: CASSPTGIDGYTF. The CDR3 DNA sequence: TGTGCCAGCAGCCCTACAGGGATAGACGGCTACACCTTC. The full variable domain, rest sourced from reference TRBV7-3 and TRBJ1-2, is GAGVSQTPSNKVTEKGKYVELRCDPISGHTALYWYRQSLGQGPEFLIYFQGTGAADDSGLPNDRFFAVRPEGSVSTLKIQRTERGDSAVYLCASSPTGIDGYTFGSGTRLTVV.

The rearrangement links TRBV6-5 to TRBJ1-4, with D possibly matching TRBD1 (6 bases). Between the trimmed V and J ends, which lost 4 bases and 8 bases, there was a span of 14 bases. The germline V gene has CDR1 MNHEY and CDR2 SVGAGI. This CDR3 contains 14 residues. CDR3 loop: CASSSAAGEEKLFF. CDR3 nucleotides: TGTGCCAGCAGTTCCGCGGCAGGGGAAGAAAAACTGTTTTTT.

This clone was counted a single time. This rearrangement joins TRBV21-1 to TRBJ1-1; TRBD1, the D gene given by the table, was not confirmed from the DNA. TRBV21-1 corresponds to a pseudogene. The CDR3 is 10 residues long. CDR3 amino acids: CASGWTGAFF. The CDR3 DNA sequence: TGTGCCAGCGGCTGGACAGGGGCTTTCTTT.

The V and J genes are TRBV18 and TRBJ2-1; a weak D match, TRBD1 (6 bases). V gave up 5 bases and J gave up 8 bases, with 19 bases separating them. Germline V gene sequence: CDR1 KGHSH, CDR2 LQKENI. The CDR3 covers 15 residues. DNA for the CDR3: TGTGCCAGCTCAGAATCTGCGATCGAGGGGGATGAGCAGTTCTTC. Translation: CASSESAIEGDEQFF.

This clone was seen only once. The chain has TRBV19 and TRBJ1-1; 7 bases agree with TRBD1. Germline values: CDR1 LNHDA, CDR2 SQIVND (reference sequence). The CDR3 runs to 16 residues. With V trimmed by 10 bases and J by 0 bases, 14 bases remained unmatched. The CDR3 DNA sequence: TGTGCCACCCGGGACAGAATAAAAAGCTTGAACACTGAAGCTTTCTTT. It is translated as CATRDRIKSLNTEAFF.

This CDR3 reads CASSFTSPDTQYF. CDR3 nucleotides: TGTGCCAGCAGCTTTACTAGCCCAGATACGCAGTATTTT. The V gene is TRBV13, the J gene TRBJ2-3; TRBD2 might be the D (6 bases). CDR1 is PRHDT, CDR2 FYEKMQ, per germline (reference sequence). This CDR3 has 13 residues. V was clipped by 3 bases and J by 4 bases, with 8 bases between them.

This chain's CDR3 is CSSLQGDEQYF. The CDR3 nucleotides read TGCAGCTCCTTACAGGGGGACGAGCAGTACTTC. The gene calls are TRBV29-1 and TRBJ2-7; 8 positions agree with TRBD1. V shed 8 bases and J 5 bases; nucleotides not matched to a gene: 5. Germline V gene data show CDR1 as SQVTM and CDR2 as ANQGSEA. The CDR3 sequence is 11 residues long.

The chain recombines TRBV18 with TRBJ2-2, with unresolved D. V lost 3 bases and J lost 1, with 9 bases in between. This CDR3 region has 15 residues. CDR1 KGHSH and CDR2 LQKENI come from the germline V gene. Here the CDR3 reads CASSPLQKNTGELFF. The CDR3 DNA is TGTGCCAGCTCACCTTTACAGAAGAACACCGGGGAGCTGTTTTTT.

This CDR3 is CASSLRGTGLSPLHF. In nucleotides, the CDR3 is TGTGCCAGCAGCTTAAGAGGGACAGGGCTTTCACCCCTCCACTTT. This chain links TRBV7-9 with TRBJ1-6, with TRBD1 matching 9 bases. V trimming: 2 bases; J trimming: 9 bases; junction bases outside the gene matches: 5. The CDR3 contains 15 residues. Germline V CDR1 and CDR2: SEHNR, FQNEAQ (reference sequence).